The rows below give T cell receptor beta chains drawn from one sample of a study of regulatory T cells in long-lasting Graves disease. One entry per CDR3 protein, called by TCRdb with MiXCR from the multiplex PCR reads. The sample lists approximately 400,000 distinct CDR3 sequences, less than 25% occurring once. This specimen was peripheral blood mononuclear cells (PBMCs), taken when the disease was refractory, from a patient treated with antithyroid drugs. The receptors stem from a female donor with Graves disease. Each CDR3 is given with its conserved first and last residue. The order of the fields is clone size, J gene, D gene, V gene, CDR3 protein, CDR3 DNA. The D gene is left open where the match is weak. Size tells how often a clone was seen (once, few, many) or the class of an expanded clone, and some rows leave it out.

clone_size: few
j_call: TRBJ2-1
d_call: TRBD2
v_call: TRBV9
cdr3_aa: CASSFTHGTSGSNEQFF
cdr3_nt: TGTGCCAGCAGCTTTACGCACGGGACTAGCGGGAGCAATGAGCAGTTCTTC

clone_size: many
j_call: TRBJ1-2
d_call: TRBD1
v_call: TRBV27
cdr3_aa: CASSQLGHRGAGYGYTF
cdr3_nt: TGTGCCAGCAGTCAATTGGGTCACAGGGGGGCGGGCTATGGCTACACCTTC

clone_size: few
j_call: TRBJ1-5
d_call: TRBD1
v_call: TRBV20-1
cdr3_aa: CSATTGGQPQHF
cdr3_nt: TGCAGTGCCACGACAGGGGGACAGCCCCAGCATTTT

clone_size: NA
j_call: TRBJ1-1
d_call: NA
v_call: TRBV20-1
cdr3_aa: CSAKTGQPNTEAFF
cdr3_nt: TGCAGTGCGAAGACAGGACAGCCGAACACTGAAGCTTTCTTT

clone_size: NA
j_call: TRBJ2-7
d_call: NA
v_call: TRBV5-1
cdr3_aa: CASSSGITSYEQYF
cdr3_nt: TGCGCCAGCAGCTCTGGGATTACCTCCTACGAGCAGTACTTC

clone_size: many
j_call: TRBJ2-4
d_call: TRBD1
v_call: TRBV12-3/TRBV12-4
cdr3_aa: CASSFAGQGNIQYF
cdr3_nt: TGTGCCAGCAGTTTCGCTGGACAGGGCAACATTCAGTACTTC

clone_size: many
j_call: TRBJ2-7
d_call: NA
v_call: TRBV7-2
cdr3_aa: CASSPTASGSYYEQYF
cdr3_nt: TGTGCCAGCAGCCCAACCGCCAGCGGGTCCTACTACGAGCAGTACTTC

clone_size: many
j_call: TRBJ2-7
d_call: TRBD1
v_call: TRBV12-5
cdr3_aa: CASGLVGTAPYEQYF
cdr3_nt: TGTGCTAGTGGTTTGGTTGGGACAGCCCCTTACGAGCAGTACTTC

clone_size: NA
j_call: TRBJ1-5
d_call: NA
v_call: TRBV5-1
cdr3_aa: CASSLDFGRGQPQHF
cdr3_nt: TGCGCCAGCAGCTTAGATTTCGGACGGGGCCAGCCCCAGCATTTT

clone_size: many
j_call: TRBJ1-1
d_call: NA
v_call: TRBV6-1
cdr3_aa: CASRIPKTLNTEAFF
cdr3_nt: TGTGCCAGCAGGATCCCGAAGACGTTGAACACTGAAGCTTTCTTT

clone_size: NA
j_call: TRBJ1-2
d_call: NA
v_call: TRBV6-5
cdr3_aa: CASSSLESSHPVDYGYTF
cdr3_nt: TGTGCCAGCAGTTCCCTCGAGTCCTCACACCCAGTAGACTATGGCTACACCTTC

clone_size: few
j_call: TRBJ1-2
d_call: NA
v_call: TRBV10-3
cdr3_aa: CAISESLVGSANYGYTF
cdr3_nt: TGTGCCATCAGTGAGTCCTTAGTTGGAAGCGCTAACTATGGCTACACCTTC

clone_size: many
j_call: TRBJ1-5
d_call: TRBD1
v_call: TRBV27
cdr3_aa: CASSLQGGYQPQHF
cdr3_nt: TGTGCCAGCAGTTTACAGGGGGGTTATCAGCCCCAGCATTTT

clone_size: many
j_call: TRBJ2-7
d_call: TRBD2
v_call: TRBV11-2
cdr3_aa: CASSLDPYSGRRVKSDEQYF
cdr3_nt: TGTGCCAGCAGCTTAGATCCCTATAGCGGGAGGCGGGTTAAAAGCGACGAGCAGTACTTC

clone_size: NA
j_call: TRBJ2-1
d_call: NA
v_call: TRBV7-6
cdr3_aa: CATANRAYNGQFF
cdr3_nt: TGTGCCACCGCAAATAGGGCGTACAATGGGCAGTTCTTC

clone_size: NA
j_call: TRBJ1-4
d_call: NA
v_call: TRBV6-2/TRBV6-3
cdr3_aa: CASSEGQSTNEKLFF
cdr3_nt: TGTGCCAGCAGTGAAGGACAGAGTACTAATGAAAAACTGTTTTTT

clone_size: few
j_call: TRBJ2-4
d_call: NA
v_call: TRBV11-3
cdr3_aa: CASSLGGLVTIAKNIQYF
cdr3_nt: TGTGCCAGCAGCTTAGGGGGGCTTGTGACAATAGCCAAAAACATTCAGTACTTC

clone_size: many
j_call: TRBJ2-6
d_call: TRBD1
v_call: TRBV6-5
cdr3_aa: CASSYSGTGTTGANVLTF
cdr3_nt: TGTGCCAGCAGTTACTCAGGGACAGGGACAACTGGGGCCAACGTCCTGACTTTC

clone_size: NA
j_call: TRBJ1-2
d_call: TRBD1
v_call: TRBV6-2/TRBV6-3
cdr3_aa: CATQGASYGYTF
cdr3_nt: TGTGCCACGCAGGGGGCCTCCTATGGCTACACCTTC

clone_size: few
j_call: TRBJ1-1
d_call: NA
v_call: TRBV14
cdr3_aa: CASSQNLGLGAFF
cdr3_nt: TGTGCCAGCAGCCAAAACTTAGGGCTTGGCGCTTTCTTT

clone_size: few
j_call: TRBJ2-2
d_call: NA
v_call: TRBV30
cdr3_aa: CAWSWGNTGELFF
cdr3_nt: TGTGCCTGGAGTTGGGGGAACACCGGGGAGCTGTTTTTT

clone_size: many
j_call: TRBJ2-7
d_call: TRBD2
v_call: TRBV7-8
cdr3_aa: CASSLRLAGGPVSYEQYF
cdr3_nt: TGTGCCAGCAGCTTAAGATTAGCGGGAGGGCCAGTTTCTTACGAGCAGTACTTC

clone_size: few
j_call: TRBJ1-1
d_call: NA
v_call: TRBV18
cdr3_aa: CASSLRQGRMNTEAFF
cdr3_nt: TGTGCCAGCTCATTGAGGCAAGGACGGATGAACACTGAAGCTTTCTTT

clone_size: NA
j_call: TRBJ2-2
d_call: TRBD1
v_call: TRBV6-1
cdr3_aa: CASKKSGTGAGELFF
cdr3_nt: TGTGCCAGCAAAAAAAGCGGGACAGGGGCCGGGGAGCTGTTTTTT

clone_size: many
j_call: TRBJ1-2
d_call: TRBD1
v_call: TRBV11-2
cdr3_aa: CASSLVPGQGTYGYTF
cdr3_nt: TGTGCCAGCAGCTTAGTCCCCGGACAGGGGACCTATGGCTACACCTTC

clone_size: NA
j_call: TRBJ2-5
d_call: NA
v_call: TRBV5-1
cdr3_aa: CASSLLPYQETQYF
cdr3_nt: TGCGCCAGCAGCTTGTTGCCATACCAAGAGACCCAGTACTTC

clone_size: few
j_call: TRBJ1-5
d_call: NA
v_call: TRBV24-1
cdr3_aa: CATSDSGGQQPQHF
cdr3_nt: TGTGCCACCAGTGATTCAGGAGGTCAGCAGCCCCAGCATTTT

clone_size: many
j_call: TRBJ1-1
d_call: NA
v_call: TRBV6-1
cdr3_aa: CASSHTGLRGVTEAFF
cdr3_nt: TGTGCCAGCAGTCATACTGGTTTGAGGGGTGTCACTGAAGCTTTCTTT

clone_size: many
j_call: TRBJ2-7
d_call: NA
v_call: TRBV30
cdr3_aa: CAWSGAYEQYF
cdr3_nt: TGTGCCTGGAGTGGGGCCTACGAGCAGTACTTC

clone_size: few
j_call: TRBJ2-2
d_call: NA
v_call: TRBV6-1
cdr3_aa: CASSPIYGGELFF
cdr3_nt: TGTGCCAGCAGCCCCATTTACGGCGGGGAGCTGTTTTTT

clone_size: NA
j_call: TRBJ2-7
d_call: NA
v_call: TRBV20-1
cdr3_aa: CSARDWSLHVAYEQYF
cdr3_nt: TGCAGTGCTAGAGATTGGAGCCTGCACGTCGCCTACGAGCAGTACTTC

clone_size: few
j_call: TRBJ2-1
d_call: NA
v_call: TRBV30
cdr3_aa: CAWSASRRVEQFF
cdr3_nt: TGTGCCTGGAGTGCATCTAGGCGTGTTGAGCAGTTCTTC

clone_size: many
j_call: TRBJ1-1
d_call: TRBD1
v_call: TRBV28
cdr3_aa: CAGRQGAEAFF
cdr3_nt: TGTGCCGGGAGACAGGGCGCTGAAGCTTTCTTT

clone_size: few
j_call: TRBJ1-1
d_call: NA
v_call: TRBV28
cdr3_aa: CASVPDIGGNTEAFF
cdr3_nt: TGTGCCAGCGTCCCCGACATCGGGGGGAACACTGAAGCTTTCTTT

clone_size: few
j_call: TRBJ2-7
d_call: TRBD1
v_call: TRBV27
cdr3_aa: CASSPGQINYEQYF
cdr3_nt: TGTGCCAGCAGTCCGGGACAGATCAACTACGAGCAGTACTTC

clone_size: few
j_call: TRBJ1-1
d_call: NA
v_call: TRBV4-1
cdr3_aa: CASSQGGGIVMNTEAFF
cdr3_nt: TGCGCCAGCAGCCAAGGCGGGGGGATCGTCATGAACACTGAAGCTTTCTTT

clone_size: few
j_call: TRBJ1-5
d_call: NA
v_call: TRBV20-1
cdr3_aa: CSARGQTISNQPQHF
cdr3_nt: TGCAGTGCTAGAGGTCAGACAATCAGCAATCAGCCCCAGCATTTT

clone_size: many
j_call: TRBJ1-1
d_call: TRBD1
v_call: TRBV12-3/TRBV12-4
cdr3_aa: CASSRGQDTEAFF
cdr3_nt: TGTGCCAGCAGCAGGGGGCAGGACACTGAAGCTTTCTTT

clone_size: many
j_call: TRBJ2-7
d_call: NA
v_call: TRBV12-3/TRBV12-4
cdr3_aa: CASSFLEDEQYF
cdr3_nt: TGTGCCAGCAGTTTTTTGGAGGACGAGCAGTACTTC

clone_size: many
j_call: TRBJ1-6
d_call: NA
v_call: TRBV20-1
cdr3_aa: CSAPTGLALHF
cdr3_nt: TGCAGTGCTCCTACAGGGCTCGCCCTCCACTTT

clone_size: once
j_call: TRBJ2-2
d_call: NA
v_call: TRBV5-1
cdr3_aa: CASARTANTGELFF
cdr3_nt: TGCGCCAGCGCACGGACCGCGAACACCGGGGAGCTGTTTTTT

clone_size: many
j_call: TRBJ1-5
d_call: NA
v_call: TRBV20-1
cdr3_aa: CSARDRFSNQPQHF
cdr3_nt: TGCAGTGCTAGAGATCGGTTTAGCAATCAGCCCCAGCATTTT

clone_size: few
j_call: TRBJ1-2
d_call: NA
v_call: TRBV6-1
cdr3_aa: CASRALGAAGYTF
cdr3_nt: TGTGCCAGCAGGGCCCTCGGGGCCGCGGGCTACACCTTC

clone_size: few
j_call: TRBJ1-1
d_call: NA
v_call: TRBV19
cdr3_aa: CASSMGLGSEAFF
cdr3_nt: TGTGCCAGTAGTATGGGTCTGGGTTCTGAAGCTTTCTTT

clone_size: few
j_call: TRBJ2-7
d_call: NA
v_call: TRBV29-1
cdr3_aa: CSVAEGAGEQYF
cdr3_nt: TGCAGCGTTGCGGAGGGGGCTGGCGAGCAGTACTTC

clone_size: many
j_call: TRBJ2-7
d_call: NA
v_call: TRBV7-2
cdr3_aa: CASSWGQTYEQYF
cdr3_nt: TGTGCCAGCAGCTGGGGGCAGACCTACGAGCAGTACTTC

clone_size: many
j_call: TRBJ2-7
d_call: TRBD2
v_call: TRBV10-3
cdr3_aa: CAISATTSGSLEQYF
cdr3_nt: TGTGCCATCAGCGCCACGACTAGCGGAAGCTTGGAGCAGTACTTC

clone_size: NA
j_call: TRBJ1-1
d_call: NA
v_call: TRBV7-3
cdr3_aa: CASSTGTFAEAFF
cdr3_nt: TGTGCCAGCAGCACCGGGACCTTCGCTGAAGCTTTCTTT

clone_size: many
j_call: TRBJ1-5
d_call: NA
v_call: TRBV6-1
cdr3_aa: CASSERGQNSNQPQHF
cdr3_nt: TGTGCCAGCAGTGAACGAGGGCAGAATAGCAATCAGCCCCAGCATTTT

clone_size: NA
j_call: TRBJ2-7
d_call: NA
v_call: TRBV7-2
cdr3_aa: CASSLAASGPYEQYF
cdr3_nt: TGTGCCAGCAGCTTAGCAGCTTCGGGGCCCTACGAGCAGTACTTC

clone_size: NA
j_call: TRBJ2-1
d_call: NA
v_call: TRBV27
cdr3_aa: CASKRRRGLDSSYNEQFF
cdr3_nt: TGTGCCAGCAAGCGTAGGAGGGGCCTGGATTCTAGCTACAATGAGCAGTTCTTC

clone_size: few
j_call: TRBJ2-6
d_call: TRBD1
v_call: TRBV7-9
cdr3_aa: CASTTAEDRPTSGANVLTF
cdr3_nt: TGTGCCAGCACCACAGCGGAGGACAGGCCAACTTCTGGGGCCAACGTCCTGACTTTC

clone_size: many
j_call: TRBJ1-1
d_call: NA
v_call: TRBV2
cdr3_aa: CASGLFTEAFF
cdr3_nt: TGTGCCAGCGGGCTTTTCACTGAAGCTTTCTTT

clone_size: many
j_call: TRBJ2-7
d_call: NA
v_call: TRBV11-2
cdr3_aa: CASSSIRSGGELSYEQYF
cdr3_nt: TGTGCCAGCAGCTCCATACGTTCCGGGGGAGAGCTTTCCTACGAGCAGTACTTC

clone_size: NA
j_call: TRBJ2-2
d_call: TRBD2
v_call: TRBV7-2
cdr3_aa: CASSKRTSANTGELFF
cdr3_nt: TGTGCCAGCAGCAAAAGGACTAGCGCGAACACCGGGGAGCTGTTTTTT

clone_size: NA
j_call: TRBJ2-1
d_call: NA
v_call: TRBV6-1
cdr3_aa: CASSEMWRGKDEQFF
cdr3_nt: TGTGCCAGCAGTGAAATGTGGAGGGGGAAGGATGAGCAGTTCTTC